This T cell receptor (beta chain) was sequenced for a study of follicular helper T cells after annual influenza vaccination. Study-level information: Some donors were sampled over the 2013-2014, 2014-2015 and 2015-2016 vaccinations. Notes on the study in general: For non-cTfh compartments, undersampling could not be ruled out.

In germline, CDR1 is SQVTM, CDR2 ANQGSEA. CDR3 length equals 12 residues. V shed 6 bases and J shed 0 bases, with 9 bases lying between them. In the case of this clone: Its antigen remains unknown.

TCRdb's copy holds only in-frame clones and misses some; the assay was immunoSEQ multiplex PCR. The sample includes roughly 9,000 clones, approximately 83% of them seen just once. Documented time point: 2014-2015 season, 7 days after vaccination. Donors with HIV/AIDS, active malignancy, immunomodulators or active illness were excluded. The clonotype originates from an adult who received the influenza vaccine. The rearrangement joins TRBV29-1 to TRBJ2-7; TRBD1 might be the D (5 bases). Sequencing was performed on CXCR5- memory CD4+ T cells sorted from blood, taken 7 days after influenza vaccination. CDR3 sequence reads: CSVRQSSYEQYF. DNA for the CDR3: TGCAGCGTACGACAGAGCTCCTACGAGCAGTACTTC.